This T cell receptor beta chain was identified in a study of technical replicates of blood from a handful of donors. The germline V gene encodes CDR1 MNHEY and CDR2 SVGAGI. With 2 bases removed from V and 7 bases from J, the gap between germline ends came to 6 bases. CDR3 length: 12 amino acids. This clone appeared once. Clones were read by immunoSEQ multiplex PCR, and TCRdb kept only the in-frame ones, dropping some. The data show around 80,000 clones, 94% seen once. The V gene is TRBV6-5, the J gene TRBJ2-1; D is perhaps TRBD1 (5 bases). The clonotype was recovered from a human donor in good health. Sequencing input: T cells isolated from PBMCs. The chain's CDR3 is CASSYRGNEQFF. The CDR3 bases are TGTGCCAGCAGTTACAGGGGAAATGAGCAGTTCTTC.